Here is one TCR beta chain with its context. This entry is derived from a study of cytomegalovirus exposure and HLA in healthy donors. CDR1 and CDR2 from the germline V gene are LNHDA and SQIVND (reference sequence). The V end lost 7 bases, the J end lost 0 bases, and 17 bases lay between the germline ends. This CDR3 comprises 16 residues. The PCR made use of 60 Vbeta and 13 Jbeta primers. The protocol was immunoSEQ multiplex PCR, while the TCRdb copy is restricted to in-frame clones and leaves out a portion. Here the sample spans 99,000 or so clones, 15% being singletons. The clonotype comes from a female donor in good health and CMV-seronegative. The sample consisted of PBMCs. This chain connects TRBV19 to TRBJ2-3; weak D call: TRBD1 (6 bases). CDR3 nucleotides: TGTGCCAGTATGGATGAGTGGACAGCGAGCACAGATACGCAGTATTTT. It yields the protein CASMDEWTASTDTQYF.